The source of this T cell receptor (beta chain) is a study of regulatory T cells in long-lasting Graves disease. The time point was: newly diagnosed GD, antithyroid drugs for less than 3 months. PBMC-extracted RNA yielded the TCR library. The table lists this clonotype with many counts. According to the study, TCR beta libraries were built with iRepertoire HTBI primers and CDR3-region Arm-PCR. TCRdb re-called the multiplex PCR reads with MiXCR, one entry per CDR3 protein. The table lists fewer than 650,000 distinct CDR3 sequences, roughly 15% of them singletons. This CDR3 comprises 9 residues. Germline CDR1 reads SGHAT; CDR2 reads FQDESV (reference sequence). Trimming cost V 5 bases and J 5 bases, with 1 base left between them. The sample also formed part of further work on T cells in Graves' hyperthyroidism and ophthalmopathy.

The material was peripheral blood mononuclear cells (PBMCs), obtained at new diagnosis, from a patient treated with antithyroid drugs. The chain recombines TRBV11-1 with TRBJ2-7; no firm D call. The clonotype was recovered from a woman in her thirties with Graves disease. This CDR3 is CASSDEQYF. The CDR3 region has the DNA TGTGCCAGCAGCGACGAGCAGTACTTC.